The 26 T cell receptor beta chains listed next were all sequenced from one sample in a study of regulatory T cells in long-lasting Graves disease. The time point is: newly diagnosed GD, antithyroid drugs for less than 3 months. The TCR library was prepared using RNA isolated from PBMCs. Library construction for TCR beta used iRepertoire HTBI primers and Arm-PCR of CDR3 regions. TCRdb analysed the multiplex PCR reads with MiXCR anew, one entry per CDR3 protein. Here the sample spans 370,000 or so distinct CDR3 sequences, about 16% being singletons. Another study also made use of these data, one on T cells in Graves' hyperthyroidism and ophthalmopathy.

This specimen consisted of peripheral blood mononuclear cells (PBMCs), obtained at new diagnosis, from a patient treated with antithyroid drugs. The receptor set was obtained from a woman between 18 and 29 years old with Graves disease.

The chain has TRBV6-2 or TRBV6-3 and TRBJ2-2; the match to TRBD2 covers 13 bases. The CDR3 sequence is 15 residues long. Germline V gene lookup returns CDR1 MNHEY and CDR2 SVGEGT. V lost 6 bases and J lost 7; bases outside the gene matches: 5. CDR3 sequence reads: CASRLLAGGLGELFF. In DNA form, the CDR3 reads TGTGCCAGCAGGCTACTAGCGGGAGGGCTCGGGGAGCTGTTTTTT.

In its sample, this clonotype was seen many times. The genes are TRBV9 and TRBJ2-2; D possibly corresponds to TRBD2 (7 bases). CDR3 size: 18 residues. Germline CDR1 and CDR2: SGDLS and YYNGEE. With 0 bases removed from V and 1 base from J, the gap between germline ends came to 16 bases. CDR3 amino acids: CASSVGGGASGNTGELFF. CDR3 sequence (DNA): TGTGCCAGCAGCGTAGGAGGGGGGGCTAGCGGGAACACCGGGGAGCTGTTTTTT.

V usage is TRBV4-1 and J usage is TRBJ1-1, with a tentative D call TRBD1 (5 bases). V lost 9 bases and J lost 0, with 14 bases in between. The CDR3 length is 14 residues. In germline, CDR1 is MGHRA, CDR2 YSYEKL. This chain's CDR3 is CASPLRGMNTEAFF. The DNA of the CDR3 is TGCGCCAGTCCTCTACGGGGGATGAACACTGAAGCTTTCTTT.

This clonotype was counted ten times or more. The genes are TRBV28 and TRBJ1-5; D uncertain. CDR1 is MDHEN and CDR2 is SYDVKM in the germline V gene. This CDR3 region has 13 residues. V lost 1 base, J lost 2 bases, and 3 bases lay in between. CDR3 protein: CASSLSGNQPQHF. CDR3 DNA sequence: TGTGCCAGCAGTTTATCGGGCAATCAGCCCCAGCATTTT. The variable domain in full, completed from reference TRBV28 and TRBJ1-5, reads DVKVTQSSRYLVKRTGEKVFLECVQDMDHENMFWYRQDPGLGLRLIYFSYDVKMKEKGDIPEGYSVSREKKERFSLILESASTNQTSMYLCASSLSGNQPQHFGDGTRLSIL.

This clonotype was recorded a few times. The J gene is TRBJ1-1, the V gene TRBV25-1, with D hard to call. The CDR3 length is 14 residues. V was clipped by 2 bases and J by 1 base, with 8 bases between them. Germline V gene lookup returns CDR1 MGHDK and CDR2 SYGVNS. The chain's CDR3 is CASSEGPQNTEAFF. The CDR3 DNA reads TGTGCCAGCAGTGAAGGCCCCCAGAACACTGAAGCTTTCTTT.

This clonotype has at least ten counts. The chain couples TRBV12-3 or TRBV12-4 to TRBJ1-1, with 7 bases lining up with TRBD1. V shed 4 bases, J shed 0 bases, and the junction held 2 bases outside the gene matches. This CDR3 region has 14 residues. The CDR3 sequence: CASSYGQVNTEAFF. In DNA form, the CDR3 reads TGTGCCAGCAGTTACGGACAGGTGAACACTGAAGCTTTCTTT.

This clonotype showed up many times. The chain uses TRBV5-1 and TRBJ2-4; tentatively, D is TRBD1 (6 bases). The V and J ends lost 0 bases and 8 bases respectively, with 18 bases between them. This CDR3 region has 16 residues. Germline CDR1 and CDR2: SGHRS and YFSETQ. In DNA form, the CDR3 reads TGCGCCAGCAGCTTGGGGGGTACGGGACAAGGAGACATTCAGTACTTC. The encoded protein is CASSLGGTGQGDIQYF.

This clonotype has at least ten counts. The chain couples TRBV20-1 to TRBJ1-2; perhaps TRBD1 as D (5 bases). The germline V and J ends were trimmed by 0 bases and 8 bases, with 10 bases remaining between them. CDR1 is DFQATT, CDR2 SNEGSKA, per germline (reference sequence). CDR3 length: 12 amino acids. The CDR3 loop reads CSARDRRGGYTF. The DNA of the CDR3 is TGCAGTGCTAGAGATCGTAGGGGCGGCTACACCTTC.

V gene TRBV2 combines with J gene TRBJ1-5; D is perhaps TRBD1 (6 bases). The CDR3 is 13 amino acids. Germline lookup yields CDR1 SNHLY and CDR2 FYNNEI. Between the trimmed V and J ends, which lost 4 bases and 5 bases, there was a span of 9 bases. CDR3 in DNA: TGTGCCAGCAGTGCCCACAGGGATCAGCCCCAGCATTTT. Translation: CASSAHRDQPQHF.

Regarding this clonotype: A read error may be the cause here, since a much bigger clone is one base away. The chain couples TRBV30 to TRBJ2-7, with D perhaps matching TRBD1 (5 bases). V lost 4 bases, J lost 5 bases, and 18 bases lay in between. The germline V gene encodes CDR1 GTSNPN and CDR2 SVGIG (reference sequence). The CDR3 sequence is 14 residues long. CDR3 in amino acids: CAWNGQGGRNEQYF. The CDR3 DNA reads as TGTGCCTGGAATGGGCAGGGCGGCAGGAACGAGCAGTACTTC.

Turning to this clonotype: A much larger clone lies one base from this, so it may be a read error. This CDR3 is missing its conserved last phenylalanine or tryptophan, likely due to a read error. The chain couples TRBV6-2 or TRBV6-3 to TRBJ1-2; TRBD1 matches at 9 bases. Germline V CDR1 and CDR2: MNHEY, SVGEGT. This CDR3 region has 15 residues. V lost 6 bases to trimming and J lost 3 bases; unmatched junction nucleotides: 8. CDR3 amino acids: CASRMGTGPDYGYTY. The CDR3 nucleotides are TGTGCCAGCAGGATGGGGACAGGGCCTGACTATGGCTACACCTAC.

This clonotype occurred once. A far larger clone is off by one base, so a read error is likely. This rearrangement joins TRBV3-1 to TRBJ2-5; 7 bases are shared with TRBD2. The germline V gene encodes CDR1 LGHDT and CDR2 YNNKEL (reference sequence). Trimming at V came to 4 bases and at J to 11 bases, leaving 16 bases not matched to a gene. This CDR3 spans 15 amino acids. CDR3 sequence: CASSPQGGEGDEQYF. The CDR3 DNA reads TGTGCCAGCAGCCCCCAGGGAGGGGAGGGAGATGAGCAGTACTTC.

This clonotype was counted ten times or more. The chain couples TRBV5-6 to TRBJ2-7; perhaps TRBD2 as D (6 bases). Trimming removed 0 bases at V and 2 bases at J, with 9 bases between. This CDR3 contains 14 residues. Germline V lookup: CDR1 SGHDT, CDR2 YYEEEE. The chain's CDR3 is CASSLAGAPYEQYF. Written as DNA, the CDR3 is TGTGCCAGCAGCTTGGCGGGAGCCCCCTACGAGCAGTACTTC.

V usage is TRBV30 and J usage is TRBJ1-1; D possibly corresponds to TRBD1 (5 bases). Trimming cost V 3 bases and J 5 bases, with 13 bases left between them. Per germline, CDR1 GTSNPN and CDR2 SVGIG (reference sequence). The CDR3 sequence is 13 residues long. Here the CDR3 reads CAWRKGFGTEAFF. The CDR3 DNA reads as TGTGCCTGGAGAAAGGGGTTTGGGACTGAAGCTTTCTTT.

This clonotype was seen repeatedly, ten times or more. This CDR3 reads CASSGDRGLGEQYF. In nucleotides, the CDR3 is TGCGCCAGCAGCGGGGACAGGGGTTTAGGCGAGCAGTACTTC. The chain is built from TRBV5-1 and TRBJ2-7; TRBD1 matches 10 bases. V trimming: 4 bases; J trimming: 6 bases; junction bases outside the gene matches: 7. Germline lookup yields CDR1 SGHRS and CDR2 YFSETQ. The CDR3 covers 14 residues. The full variable domain, its missing parts supplied by reference TRBV5-1 and TRBJ2-7, is KAGVTQTPRYLIKTRGQQVTLSCSPISGHRSVSWYQQTPGQGLQFLFEYFSETQRNKGNFPGRFSGRQFSNSRSEMNVSTLELGDSALYLCASSGDRGLGEQYFGPGTRLTVT.

This clonotype was counted at least ten times. The V and J genes are TRBV5-1 and TRBJ1-2, with 7 bases aligning to TRBD1. The V segment lost 4 bases and the J segment 8 bases; nucleotides outside the gene matches: 11. The CDR3 sequence is 14 residues long. Germline V gene lookup returns CDR1 SGHRS and CDR2 YFSETQ. CDR3 protein: CASSPQQGYEGYTF. In DNA, the CDR3 is TGCGCCAGCAGCCCCCAACAGGGGTATGAGGGCTACACCTTC.

V and J are TRBV2 and TRBJ1-1; 7 bases are a match to TRBD1. The CDR3 spans 16 residues. J lost 4 bases, V lost 5 bases, and 13 bases had no gene match. The V gene's germline CDR1 is SNHLY and CDR2 FYNNEI. In DNA form, the CDR3 reads TGTGCCAGCAGTTTGTCCGGGACAGCCGAGGGCACTGAAGCTTTCTTT. This encodes CASSLSGTAEGTEAFF.

In this sample, this clonotype turned up many times. This sequence joins TRBV6-1 and TRBJ2-1; 10 nucleotides align to TRBD2. V lost 4 bases, J lost 5 bases, and 2 bases stayed unmatched. CDR1 is MNHNS and CDR2 is SASEGT in the germline V gene. The CDR3 is 14 residues long. The CDR3 DNA reads TGTGCCAGCAGTGCTAGCGGGGGAAACAATGAGCAGTTCTTC. It translates to CASSASGGNNEQFF.

This clonotype appeared a few times. The gene calls are TRBV6-1 and TRBJ2-2; 8 bases fit TRBD1. This CDR3 has 15 amino acids. Germline CDR1 reads MNHNS; CDR2 reads SASEGT. Trimming took 6 bases from V and 4 from J; bases not matched to a gene: 7. CDR3 DNA: TGTGCCAGCAGCCCCGCAGGGGGCATCACCGGGGAGCTGTTTTTT. The encoded protein is CASSPAGGITGELFF.

This clonotype has ten or more counts. The rearrangement links TRBV7-2 to TRBJ2-1, with D unclear. CDR1 and CDR2 (germline): SGHTA, FQGNSA. V was shortened by 5 bases and J by 8 bases, with 7 bases between the two germline ends. The CDR3 contains 11 residues. The CDR3 DNA reads TGTGCCAGCAGCGCTAGGGATGAGCAGTTCTTC. Encoded protein: CASSARDEQFF.

In this sample, this clonotype turned up many times. The chain carries TRBV7-9 and TRBJ1-2, with D tentatively TRBD1 (6 bases). There are 15 residues in the CDR3. Germline V CDR1 and CDR2: SEHNR, FQNEAQ (reference sequence). V gave up 4 bases and J gave up 3 bases, with 15 bases separating them. The chain's CDR3 is CASSSPRGADYGYTF. CDR3 nucleotide sequence: TGTGCCAGCAGCTCCCCCAGGGGCGCCGACTATGGCTACACCTTC.

The V call is TRBV28, the J call TRBJ1-5; D not resolved. Trimming removed 6 bases from V and 6 bases from J, with 15 bases in between. The CDR3 extends over 14 amino acids. Germline V CDR1 and CDR2: MDHEN, SYDVKM. The CDR3 is CASRSGETGQPQHF. The CDR3 bases are TGTGCCAGCAGATCCGGGGAGACCGGTCAGCCCCAGCATTTT.

The rearrangement links TRBV7-8 to TRBJ2-6; 10 positions match TRBD2. The V and J ends lost 5 bases and 0 bases, in that order; junction bases with no gene match: 4. Per the germline V gene, CDR1 is SGHVS and CDR2 is FQNEAQ. The CDR3 contains 17 residues. The CDR3 DNA reads TGTGCCAGCAGCCCGACTAGCGGGCGCTCTGGGGCCAACGTCCTGACTTTC. The encoded protein is CASSPTSGRSGANVLTF.

This clonotype was observed at least ten times. CDR3 region: CASSSTGGNQPQHF. The CDR3 region has the DNA TGTGCCAGCAGCAGCACAGGGGGCAATCAGCCCCAGCATTTT. V gene TRBV28 combines with J gene TRBJ1-5; 7 bases match TRBD1. Germline V gives CDR1 MDHEN, CDR2 SYDVKM. CDR3 length: 14 residues. Germline trimming cut 6 bases from V and 2 bases from J; bases unmatched to any gene: 4.

Many counts were recorded for this clonotype. The J gene is TRBJ2-1, the V gene TRBV5-1, with D perhaps matching TRBD1 (6 bases). Germline CDR1 SGHRS, CDR2 YFSETQ. Trimming pared 0 bases from V and 4 bases from J, leaving 20 bases between. CDR3 length: 18 amino acids. The CDR3 protein is CASSLEAATAQGYNEQFF. The CDR3 coding sequence is TGCGCCAGCAGCTTGGAGGCCGCGACAGCCCAGGGGTACAATGAGCAGTTCTTC.

This clonotype was counted ten times or more. The chain links TRBV11-2 to TRBJ2-7; D not resolved. The CDR3 loop spans 13 amino acids. CDR1 and CDR2 from the germline V gene are SGHAT and FQNNGV. Deletions cut 0 bases from V and 9 bases from J, with 12 bases between. This CDR3 is CASSLDPSNGQYF. The CDR3 DNA is TGTGCCAGCAGCTTAGATCCCTCAAATGGGCAGTACTTC.